This TCR beta chain is drawn from a study of blood T cell repertoires in COVID-19. Living in 25 or so US areas, the participants were between roughly 18 and 95 years of age. Which cohort a participant joined came from the clinical history participants gave. This CDR3 region has 15 residues. Per germline, CDR1 SGHTA and CDR2 FQGTGA. The V gene lost 5 bases and the J gene lost 7 bases, with 18 bases spanning the gap. Sequenced by immunoSEQ multiplex PCR; TCRdb stores in-frame clones only, minus some. The profile covers approximately 250,000 clones, with about nine tenths appearing a single time and around 1.2% taken by the ten largest.

This receptor was taken from a woman aged 40-49 years with acute COVID-19. The sequenced sample was PBMCs or T cells enriched from blood (not recorded which). The chain has TRBV7-3 and TRBJ2-1, with TRBD2 as a possible D gene (6 bases). The CDR3 region is CASSPMAASENEQFF. CDR3 DNA sequence: TGTGCCAGCAGCCCCATGGCGGCTAGCGAAAATGAGCAGTTCTTC.